The present entry profiles one T cell receptor (beta chain) with its context. The antigen is undetermined. These data belong to a study of cytomegalovirus exposure and HLA in healthy donors. General observations from the study: Analysis performed later found more than 15,000 TCR beta sequences associated with HLA alleles at 0.05 false discovery rate. A cluster of highly shared sequence variants was likely a sequencing artifact.

The PCR had 60 Vbeta and 13 Jbeta primers. This table comes from immunoSEQ multiplex PCR, and its TCRdb copy is limited to in-frame clones, with some not included. The data contain 180,000 or so clones, 82% of them seen just once; the ten biggest clones take up roughly 0.098%. Germline loops: CDR1 MNHEY, CDR2 SMNVEV (reference sequence). Unmatched junction bases numbered 6, after V lost 10 bases and J lost 4 bases. The CDR3 runs 13 residues. The sequenced sample consisted of PBMCs. The receptor comes from a boy younger than 10 in good health and CMV-seronegative. The rearrangement joins TRBV27 to TRBJ1-5, with 8 nucleotides matching TRBD1. The CDR3 is CATQGAVNQPQHF. The CDR3 DNA sequence: TGTGCCACCCAGGGGGCAGTTAATCAGCCCCAGCATTTT.